The 15 T cell receptor beta chains below were found in one sample sequenced in a study of a mutant IDH1 vaccine in newly diagnosed glioma. No antigen is known for these receptors. Here immunoSEQ multiplex PCR was the method, and the copy in TCRdb shows in-frame clones only, minus some. The sample contains roughly 40,000 clones, 80% to 90% of which appear only once. Regarding time point: week 5, during vaccination. Every vaccination contained 300 ug of the mutant IDH1 20-mer peptide and was paired with topical imiquimod. The specimen comprised PBMCs, sampled from a glioma patient whose treatment included an IDH1 peptide vaccine. The receptors shown here come from a man in his forties or fifties with glioma.

The chain carries TRBV29-1 and TRBJ2-7; 7 bases fit TRBD2. In germline, CDR1 is SQVTM, CDR2 ANQGSEA. The CDR3 totals 14 residues. V dropped 4 bases and J dropped 0; count of bases not matched to a gene: 6. Here the CDR3 reads CSVVGGVSSYEQYF. The CDR3 bases are TGCAGCGTTGTTGGGGGGGTTAGCTCCTACGAGCAGTACTTC.

This clone was detected once. The chain combines TRBV7-7 with TRBJ2-2; no firm D call. Germline V gene data show CDR1 as SSHAT and CDR2 as FNYEAQ (reference sequence). There are 13 residues in the CDR3. CDR3 region: CASFRLNTGELFF. In nucleotides, the CDR3 is TGTGCTAGCTTCAGGCTGAACACCGGGGAGCTGTTTTTT.

The genes are TRBV18 and TRBJ2-1; TRBD2 matches at 11 bases. There are 17 residues in the CDR3. Losses at the gene ends were 5 bases for V and 9 bases for J; bases not matched to a gene: 15. From germline, CDR1 is KGHSH and CDR2 LQKENI. CDR3 protein: CASSSRLAGRGIGEQFF. In nucleotides, the CDR3 is TGTGCCAGCTCATCACGACTAGCGGGACGTGGGATTGGTGAGCAGTTCTTC.

V and J are TRBV18 and TRBJ1-2; D call uncertain. Germline values: CDR1 KGHSH, CDR2 LQKENI. The CDR3 has 14 amino acids. The V end was cut by 3 bases, the J end by 10 bases, with 18 bases between. The CDR3 nucleotides read TGTGCCAGCTCACCCCGAGGAGCCCCCGAGGACTACACCTTC. Its protein is CASSPRGAPEDYTF. Full variable domain (rest looked up from reference TRBV18 and TRBJ1-2): NAGVMQNPRHLVRRRGQEARLRCSPMKGHSHVYWYRQLPEEGLKFMVYLQKENIIDESGMPKERFSAEFPKEGPSILRIQQVVRGDSAAYFCASSPRGAPEDYTFGSGTRLTVV.

This clone occurred a few times. CDR3 sequence reads: CASSLVGQDYGYTF. The CDR3 DNA reads as TGCGCCAGCAGCTTGGTAGGGCAGGACTATGGCTACACCTTC. The genes are TRBV5-1 and TRBJ1-2; no clear D gene. Germline V gene data show CDR1 as SGHRS and CDR2 as YFSETQ. The CDR3 length is 14 residues. Between the trimmed V and J ends, which lost 0 bases and 3 bases, there was a span of 9 bases. The entire variable domain, with the rest obtained from reference TRBV5-1 and TRBJ1-2, is as follows: KAGVTQTPRYLIKTRGQQVTLSCSPISGHRSVSWYQQTPGQGLQFLFEYFSETQRNKGNFPGRFSGRQFSNSRSEMNVSTLELGDSALYLCASSLVGQDYGYTFGSGTRLTVV.

This CDR3 is CASSLEQGGKLFF. The CDR3 coding sequence is TGCGCCAGCAGCTTGGAACAGGGGGGGAAACTGTTTTTT. The V and J genes are TRBV5-1 and TRBJ1-4; 8 bases line up with TRBD1. CDR1 is SGHRS, CDR2 YFSETQ, per germline. The CDR3 length is 13 residues. After removal of 0 bases from V and 11 bases from J, the junction contained 3 bases not matched to a gene.

The rearrangement links TRBV4-1 to TRBJ2-6; D is unclear. The CDR3 extends over 13 amino acids. The V gene's germline CDR1 is MGHRA and CDR2 YSYEKL. With 4 bases removed from V and 4 bases from J, the gap between germline ends came to 5 bases. The CDR3 nucleotides are TGCGCCAGCAGCCCCTTCGGGGCCAACGTCCTGACTTTC. Its protein product is CASSPFGANVLTF.

The CDR3 region has the DNA TGTGCCAGCAGCGCCAGGGTAGCTAATGAAAAACTGTTTTTT. Translation: CASSARVANEKLFF. The V gene is TRBV7-2, the J gene TRBJ1-4, with D tentatively TRBD1 (5 bases). Per germline, CDR1 SGHTA and CDR2 FQGNSA. The CDR3 spans 14 residues. The V and J ends lost 5 bases and 3 bases respectively, with 10 bases between them.

The chain couples TRBV9 to TRBJ2-2, with D unclear. The CDR3 length is 16 residues. Germline V gives CDR1 SGDLS, CDR2 YYNGEE. With 0 bases removed from V and 0 bases from J, the gap between germline ends came to 9 bases. The CDR3 sequence: CASSVGSPSNTGELFF. CDR3 coding DNA: TGTGCCAGCAGCGTAGGTTCTCCTTCGAACACCGGGGAGCTGTTTTTT.

The rearrangement links TRBV9 to TRBJ2-3; 11 positions agree with TRBD1. The CDR3 totals 16 residues. Trimming took 4 bases from V and 6 from J; bases not matched to a gene: 10. CDR1 is SGDLS and CDR2 is YYNGEE in the germline V gene. CDR3 coding DNA: TGTGCCAGCAGCCATCCTCGGACAGGGGGCTGGGATACGCAGTATTTT. Translating gives CASSHPRTGGWDTQYF.

As DNA, the CDR3 is TGTGCCAGCAAGCGGAACACTGAAGCTTTCTTT. Translated: CASKRNTEAFF. V usage is TRBV6-1 and J usage is TRBJ1-1, with D uncertain. The CDR3 sequence is 11 residues long. The V end lost 7 bases, the J end lost 1 base, and 4 bases lay between the germline ends. The germline V gene encodes CDR1 MNHNS and CDR2 SASEGT.

This rearrangement joins TRBV18 to TRBJ2-1; no clear D. Germline assignment: CDR1 KGHSH and CDR2 LQKENI. V was cut by 1 base and J by 3 bases, with 7 bases left in between. CDR3 length: 14 amino acids. The CDR3, as DNA: TGTGCCAGCTCACCACAGGCTGGCTACAATGAGCAGTTCTTC. It is translated as CASSPQAGYNEQFF. The full variable domain, completed using reference TRBV18 and TRBJ2-1, is NAGVMQNPRHLVRRRGQEARLRCSPMKGHSHVYWYRQLPEEGLKFMVYLQKENIIDESGMPKERFSAEFPKEGPSILRIQQVVRGDSAAYFCASSPQAGYNEQFFGPGTRLTVL.

V is TRBV9 and J is TRBJ2-3; D is uncertain. The V and J ends lost 4 bases and 4 bases respectively, with 10 bases between them. The CDR3 is 13 amino acids. Germline V gene lookup returns CDR1 SGDLS and CDR2 YYNGEE. The CDR3 region has the DNA TGTGCCAGCAGCCTACAAGTCTCAGATACGCAGTATTTT. Residues: CASSLQVSDTQYF.

The chain is built from TRBV27 and TRBJ2-7, with TRBD1 identical over 12 bases. The CDR3 runs to 16 residues. The V gene's germline CDR1 is MNHEY and CDR2 SMNVEV (reference sequence). V lost 0 bases to trimming and J lost 6 bases; unmatched junction nucleotides: 6. The DNA for the CDR3 is TGTGCCAGCAGTTTATCAGCCGGGACAGGGGGCTTCGAGCAGTACTTC. Translated, it gives CASSLSAGTGGFEQYF.

V is TRBV28 and J is TRBJ1-2, with D perhaps matching TRBD1 (6 bases). Germline CDR1 is MDHEN and CDR2 is SYDVKM. V was clipped by 5 bases and J by 8 bases, with 15 bases between them. The CDR3 loop spans 13 amino acids. The CDR3 bases are TGTGCCAGCAGTAACGCTGGGGGGGGCGGCTACACCTTC. Its protein is CASSNAGGGGYTF.